This record concerns one T cell receptor beta chain sequence. Sequencing used immunoSEQ multiplex PCR; TCRdb keeps in-frame clones, though not all of them. The data hold around 290,000 clones, with 80% to 95% observed a single time. This sample was taken from a study of blood T cell repertoires in COVID-19. Allocation to cohorts depended on clinical history reported by the participants. Two negative PCRs, clearance, or symptom resolution had been documented for recovered Cohort 3 donors. CDR1 and CDR2 (germline): LNHDA, SQIVND (reference sequence). J gave up 8 bases and V 4 bases, and 4 bases lay outside the gene matches. This CDR3 spans 12 amino acids.

Sequenced material: PBMCs or T cells enriched from blood (not recorded which). The gene calls are TRBV19 and TRBJ2-7, with 8 nucleotides matching TRBD1. This receptor was obtained from a woman younger than 45 who had recovered from COVID-19. The CDR3 loop is CASSTRTGKQYF. CDR3 coding DNA: TGTGCCAGTAGTACCCGGACAGGGAAGCAGTACTTC.